This T cell receptor beta chain appears in the sequencing data of a study of blood T cells in healthy people across ages. Together with a sample-barcoded 5' primer, a J-beta primer mix was included in a second PCR lasting 7 to 11 cycles. Each CDR3 protein is one row after TCRdb ran MiXCR on the 5' RACE reads. The sample includes some 780,000 distinct CDR3 sequences, around three fifths of them seen just once. Only one count was recorded for this clonotype. Its antigen remains unknown. The CDR3 spans 23 residues. CDR1 is LGHNT and CDR2 is FRNRAP in the germline V gene. V was pared by 0 bases and J by 0 bases, with 17 bases of the junction left unmatched. General study findings and limits: It was the long-lived donors that had more naive CD4+ cells and higher diversity than aged donors. Considered underestimates were the diversity estimates obtained from one million T cells.

The chain is built from TRBV12-5 and TRBJ2-1; the match to TRBD2 covers 13 bases. The clonotype comes from a man aged 35 to 55 in good health. The material sequenced was blood. The CDR3 protein is CASGLVAALLAGGPPSSYNEQFF. The CDR3, as DNA: TGTGCTAGTGGTTTGGTAGCAGCCCTACTAGCGGGAGGGCCCCCTAGCTCCTACAATGAGCAGTTCTTC.